These 25 T cell receptor beta chains originate from one sample sequenced in a study of OX40 agonist ivuxolimab in advanced cancers. Clones were read by immunoSEQ multiplex PCR, and TCRdb kept only the in-frame ones, dropping some. The data show 45,000 to 50,000 clones, with about 87% seen just once and approximately 2% held by the top ten. Sequencing used CD4+ or CD8+ T cells sorted from blood, obtained in a trial of the OX40 agonist ivuxolimab. The receptors originated from an adult with an advanced solid tumor such as melanoma, head and neck, liver or kidney cancer.

The V and J genes are TRBV27 and TRBJ2-7, with D uncertain. V was cut by 2 bases and J by 0 bases, with 14 bases left in between. Germline assignment: CDR1 MNHEY and CDR2 SMNVEV (reference sequence). CDR3 length: 16 amino acids. The CDR3 coding sequence is TGTGCCAGCAGTTTAAGCCCAGCGCCTAACTCCTACGAGCAGTACTTC. Translated, it gives CASSLSPAPNSYEQYF.

The rearrangement joins TRBV7-7 to TRBJ2-2; D might be TRBD2 (5 bases). The CDR3 is made up of 15 amino acids. Germline V lookup: CDR1 SSHAT, CDR2 FNYEAQ (reference sequence). V was trimmed by 0 bases and J by 3 bases, leaving 8 bases between them. The CDR3 sequence is CASSLALRDTGELFF. The CDR3 region has the DNA TGTGCCAGCAGCTTAGCGCTGCGGGACACCGGGGAGCTGTTTTTT.

Only one count was recorded for this clone. The rearrangement links TRBV7-2 to TRBJ2-1; D remains ambiguous. The CDR3 is 16 residues long. Germline V gene sequence: CDR1 SGHTA, CDR2 FQGNSA. The V end was cut by 5 bases, the J end by 1 base, with 15 bases between. The CDR3 nucleotides read TGTGCCAGCAGCCCCTCGGTTAGGCGGTCCTACAATGAGCAGTTCTTC. It codes for CASSPSVRRSYNEQFF. The complete variable domain, with remaining parts taken from reference TRBV7-2 and TRBJ2-1, reads GAGVSQSPSNKVTEKGKDVELRCDPISGHTALYWYRQSLGQGLEFLIYFQGNSAPDKSGLPSDRFSAERTGGSVSTLTIQRTQQEDSAVYLCASSPSVRRSYNEQFFGPGTRLTVL.

The chain uses TRBV6-5 and TRBJ2-7; D remains unclear. The CDR3 sequence is 11 residues long. Germline V lookup: CDR1 MNHEY, CDR2 SVGAGI. The V end lost 8 bases, the J end lost 4 bases, and 9 bases lay between the germline ends. CDR3 residues: CASAPIYEQYF. The CDR3 DNA follows: TGTGCCAGCGCTCCTATATACGAGCAGTACTTC.

Worth noting for this clone: The same CDR3 can be traced to other DNA sequences in this sample. The chain couples TRBV30 to TRBJ2-7; D gene ambiguous. CDR3 length equals 11 residues. In germline, CDR1 is GTSNPN, CDR2 SVGIG (reference sequence). Trimming took off 2 bases at V and 1 base at J, with 3 bases between the two ends. CDR3 nucleotide sequence: TGTGCCTGGAGTCGGTCCTACGAGCAGTACTTC. Encoded protein: CAWSRSYEQYF.

The gene calls are TRBV9 and TRBJ2-1; a weak D match, TRBD1 (7 bases). CDR3 length equals 14 residues. Between the trimmed V and J ends, which lost 4 bases and 6 bases, there was a span of 14 bases. The germline V gene encodes CDR1 SGDLS and CDR2 YYNGEE. The chain's CDR3 is CASSPGGPVNEQFF. Written as DNA, the CDR3 is TGTGCCAGCAGCCCAGGGGGGCCGGTCAATGAGCAGTTCTTC.

The chain recombines TRBV10-3 with TRBJ2-1, with TRBD2 identical over 15 bases. This CDR3 contains 19 residues. Looked up from germline, CDR1 is ENHRY and CDR2 is SYGVKD. Germline trimming cut 3 bases from V and 0 bases from J; bases unmatched to any gene: 6. Here the CDR3 DNA reads TGTGCCATCAGTGATAGTTCGGGACTAGCGGGGGGCTCCTACAATGAGCAGTTCTTC. It yields the protein CAISDSSGLAGGSYNEQFF.

This clone has a handful of counts. The chain is built from TRBV7-9 and TRBJ1-1; D uncertain. Per the germline V gene, CDR1 is SEHNR and CDR2 is FQNEAQ (reference sequence). The length of the CDR3 is 9 residues. CDR3 region: CASNTEAFF. The CDR3 DNA reads as TGTGCGTCGAACACTGAAGCTTTCTTT.

The chain is built from TRBV4-1 and TRBJ1-4; D remains unclear. Germline loops: CDR1 MGHRA, CDR2 YSYEKL. Trimming removed 8 bases at V and 3 bases at J, with 16 bases between. The CDR3 has 15 amino acids. For the CDR3, the DNA is TGCGCCAGCTCACTAGCGGGATTGGCTAATGAAAAACTGTTTTTT. It specifies CASSLAGLANEKLFF.

This clone was seen just once. The rearrangement uses TRBV18 and TRBJ2-5; D is possibly TRBD2 (5 bases). The germline gives CDR1 KGHSH, CDR2 LQKENI. Between the trimmed V and J ends, which lost 6 bases and 2 bases, there was a span of 10 bases. This CDR3 is built from 13 residues. The CDR3 DNA is TGTGCCAGCTCGACGAGGGCACAAGAGACCCAGTACTTC. This translates into CASSTRAQETQYF.

In its sample, this clone is medium-sized. The chain uses TRBV6-1 and TRBJ1-1, with a possible D match to TRBD1 (6 bases). Trimming pared 6 bases from V and 7 bases from J, leaving 21 bases between. The CDR3 loop spans 15 amino acids. Germline V lookup: CDR1 MNHNS, CDR2 SASEGT. CDR3 region: CASRRDPGEISEAFF. The DNA for the CDR3 is TGTGCCAGCAGGAGAGATCCAGGGGAAATAAGTGAAGCTTTCTTT.

V and J are TRBV7-2 and TRBJ2-5, with D tentatively TRBD2 (6 bases). The CDR3 totals 14 residues. V gave up 1 base and J gave up 5 bases, with 11 bases separating them. CDR1 is SGHTA, CDR2 FQGNSA, per germline. The CDR3 reads CASSLGGDTETQYF. The DNA for the CDR3 is TGTGCCAGCAGCTTAGGGGGGGATACGGAGACCCAGTACTTC.

CDR3 sequence reads: CASSTQGGSTEAFF. CDR3 in DNA: TGTGCCAGCAGCACCCAGGGGGGATCCACTGAAGCTTTCTTT. The V call is TRBV7-9, the J call TRBJ1-1, with 7 bases aligning to TRBD1. This CDR3 is built from 14 residues. The V gene's germline CDR1 is SEHNR and CDR2 FQNEAQ (reference sequence). The V and J ends lost 5 bases and 4 bases, in that order; junction bases with no gene match: 7.

The V call is TRBV10-3, the J call TRBJ2-2; tentatively, D is TRBD1 or TRBD2 (6 bases each). Germline assignment: CDR1 ENHRY and CDR2 SYGVKD. V gave up 7 bases and J gave up 8 bases, with 17 bases separating them. The CDR3 contains 14 residues. The DNA of the CDR3 is TGTGCCATCAATTCGTTGGGGGGCGAGGGGGAGCTGTTTTTT. As protein: CAINSLGGEGELFF.

This chain connects TRBV5-6 to TRBJ2-3, with 8 nucleotides matching TRBD1. The CDR3 sequence is 16 residues long. CDR1 and CDR2 from the germline V gene are SGHDT and YYEEEE. V lost 6 bases to trimming and J lost 3 bases; unmatched junction nucleotides: 12. The CDR3 region has the DNA TGTGCCAGCACCCGGACGCTGGACAGGGCAACAGATACGCAGTATTTT. It codes for CASTRTLDRATDTQYF.

The CDR3 sequence is CASSLAQVAKETQYF. The CDR3 DNA reads as TGTGCCAGCAGCTTAGCACAGGTCGCTAAAGAGACCCAGTACTTC. The rearrangement joins TRBV7-9 to TRBJ2-5; D may be TRBD1 (5 bases). The CDR3 sequence is 15 residues long. Germline assignment: CDR1 SEHNR and CDR2 FQNEAQ (reference sequence). Trimming pared 0 bases from V and 3 bases from J, leaving 11 bases between.

This chain joins TRBV6-5 and TRBJ1-2, with unresolved D. Germline values: CDR1 MNHEY, CDR2 SVGAGI. The CDR3 extends over 12 amino acids. Trimming shortened V by 5 bases and J by 5 bases, and 9 bases separated the two germline ends. The CDR3 here is CASSRSDYGYTF. CDR3 in DNA: TGTGCCAGCAGTCGATCAGATTATGGCTACACCTTC.

The V call is TRBV5-6, the J call TRBJ1-1, with 8 bases that match TRBD1. The CDR3 loop spans 15 amino acids. The V gene's germline CDR1 is SGHDT and CDR2 YYEEEE. V was pared by 0 bases and J by 5 bases, with 6 bases of the junction left unmatched. The CDR3 DNA reads TGTGCCAGCAGCTTGGGAACAGGGGGGTGGACTGAAGCTTTCTTT. Its protein is CASSLGTGGWTEAFF.

This clone was found a few times. This rearrangement joins TRBV19 to TRBJ2-7; 9 bases line up with TRBD1. CDR1 is LNHDA and CDR2 is SQIVND in the germline V gene (reference sequence). V shed 5 bases, J shed 3 bases, and the junction held 8 bases outside the gene matches. The CDR3 is 15 amino acids. The CDR3 coding sequence is TGTGCCAGTAGTGTCGCCGGGACAGGGATCTACGAGCAGTACTTC. Amino acids: CASSVAGTGIYEQYF.

The chain joins TRBV4-3 to TRBJ2-2, with a possible D match to TRBD1 (6 bases). Between the trimmed V and J ends, which lost 4 bases and 4 bases, there was a span of 10 bases. Germline lookup yields CDR1 LGHNA and CDR2 YSLEER. CDR3 length: 14 residues. The CDR3 DNA is TGCGCCAGCAGCCCCGGACAGTTCACCGGGGAGCTGTTTTTT. Protein: CASSPGQFTGELFF.

The chain recombines TRBV4-2 with TRBJ2-7, with TRBD1 matching over 8 bases. Germline CDR1 is LGHNA and CDR2 is YNFKEQ. J gave up 3 bases and V 2 bases, and 6 bases lay outside the gene matches. The CDR3 length is 15 residues. The CDR3 DNA reads as TGTGCCAGCAGCCAACTCCGGGACAGGTTCTACGAGCAGTACTTC. It yields the protein CASSQLRDRFYEQYF.

The rearrangement links TRBV2 to TRBJ1-2; TRBD1 is a possible D gene (5 bases). This CDR3 contains 13 residues. Trimming removed 4 bases from V and 4 bases from J, with 10 bases in between. Germline V gives CDR1 SNHLY, CDR2 FYNNEI. CDR3: CASSARQSYGYTF. The CDR3 nucleotides are TGTGCCAGCAGTGCGAGACAGTCCTATGGCTACACCTTC.

The chain combines TRBV7-9 with TRBJ1-1, with D perhaps TRBD1 (5 bases). Germline V CDR1 and CDR2: SEHNR, FQNEAQ (reference sequence). The CDR3 spans 15 residues. The ends were cut back, 2 bases at V and 4 bases at J, with 14 bases in the middle. The CDR3 nucleotides are TGTGCCAGCAGCTTAAATTCGGGGGTGGGCACTGAAGCTTTCTTT. Translation gives CASSLNSGVGTEAFF.

This clone appeared a few times. This chain connects TRBV6-6 to TRBJ1-2; 7 positions agree with TRBD1. Trimming cost V 2 bases and J 4 bases; bases outside gene matches: 4. CDR3 length equals 14 residues. Germline CDR1 is MNHNY and CDR2 is SVGAGI (reference sequence). The CDR3 nucleotides read TGTGCCAGCAGTTACAGGGGACAGTCCTATGGCTACACCTTC. Protein product: CASSYRGQSYGYTF.

CDR3 amino acids: CASSIVGSSSYEQYF. In DNA, the CDR3 is TGTGCCAGTAGTATAGTCGGGTCGAGCTCCTACGAGCAGTACTTC. The chain carries TRBV19 and TRBJ2-7, with D unresolved. Germline values: CDR1 LNHDA, CDR2 SQIVND (reference sequence). This CDR3 comprises 15 residues. The V gene lost 1 base and the J gene lost 0 bases, with 10 bases spanning the gap.